This T cell receptor (beta chain) originates from a study of T cells in Graves' hyperthyroidism and ophthalmopathy. Amplification of TCR beta CDR3 regions was performed using RNA transcripts as template. The HTBI set primed first-round TCR CDR3 RT-PCR. TCRdb called the multiplex PCR reads again in MiXCR, with one record for every CDR3 protein. The sample holds hundreds of thousands of distinct CDR3 sequences, 46% seen once. Only a few counts were recorded for this clonotype. What it binds is unknown. The CDR3 runs to 13 residues. Germline V gene sequence: CDR1 SGDLS, CDR2 YYNGEE. The V end was cut by 0 bases, the J end by 6 bases, with 9 bases between. Findings of the study overall: The model foresaw ophthalmopathy a median approximately 6.3 months prior to onset.

No ophthalmopathy progression within 18 months constituted stable Graves' hyperthyroidism. This sequence was found in a woman aged 18-29 years with Graves' hyperthyroidism. Sequencing input: peripheral blood or thyroid tissue (not recorded which). The chain carries TRBV9 and TRBJ1-2, with no clear D. The CDR3 reads CASSVAPQDGYTF. CDR3 bases: TGTGCCAGCAGCGTAGCCCCTCAGGATGGCTACACCTTC.